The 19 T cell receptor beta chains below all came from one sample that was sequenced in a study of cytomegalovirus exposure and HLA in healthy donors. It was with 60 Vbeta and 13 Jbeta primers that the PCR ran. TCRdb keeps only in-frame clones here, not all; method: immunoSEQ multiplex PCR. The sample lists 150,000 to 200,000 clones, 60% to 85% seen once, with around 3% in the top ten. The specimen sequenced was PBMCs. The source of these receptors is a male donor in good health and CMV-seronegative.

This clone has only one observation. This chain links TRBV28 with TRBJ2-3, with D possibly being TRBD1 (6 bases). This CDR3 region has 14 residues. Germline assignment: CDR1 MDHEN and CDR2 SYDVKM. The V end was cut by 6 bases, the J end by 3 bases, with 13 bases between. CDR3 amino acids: CASRHLQGTDTQYF. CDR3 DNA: TGTGCCAGCAGGCATCTCCAGGGGACAGATACGCAGTATTTT.

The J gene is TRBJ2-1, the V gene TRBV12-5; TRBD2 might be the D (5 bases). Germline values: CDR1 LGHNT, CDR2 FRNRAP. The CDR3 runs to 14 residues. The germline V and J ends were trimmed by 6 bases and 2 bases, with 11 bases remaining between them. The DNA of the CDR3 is TGTGCTAGTGGGAGCGGAACTACCTACAATGAGCAGTTCTTC. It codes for CASGSGTTYNEQFF.

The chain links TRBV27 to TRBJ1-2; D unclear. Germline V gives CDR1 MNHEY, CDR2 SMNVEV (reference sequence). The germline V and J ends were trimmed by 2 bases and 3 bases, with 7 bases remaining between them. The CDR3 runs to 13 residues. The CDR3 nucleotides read TGTGCCAGCAGTTTAAACAGCTACTATGGCTACACCTTC. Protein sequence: CASSLNSYYGYTF.

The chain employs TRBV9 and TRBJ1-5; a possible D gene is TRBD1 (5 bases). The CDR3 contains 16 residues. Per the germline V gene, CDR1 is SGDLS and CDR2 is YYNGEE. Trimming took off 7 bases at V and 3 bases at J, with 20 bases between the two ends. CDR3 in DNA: TGTGCCAGCCGCTACCCACAAGACAGAGTCAATCAGCCCCAGCATTTT. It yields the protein CASRYPQDRVNQPQHF.

CDR3 sequence reads: CASSTQGYEQYF. The CDR3 nucleotides read TGCGCCAGCAGCACACAGGGGTACGAGCAGTACTTC. The V and J genes are TRBV5-1 and TRBJ2-7, with 7 positions matching TRBD1. The CDR3 runs to 12 residues. The germline CDR1 and CDR2 sequences are SGHRS and YFSETQ. V was clipped by 4 bases and J by 4 bases; unmatched bases: 2.

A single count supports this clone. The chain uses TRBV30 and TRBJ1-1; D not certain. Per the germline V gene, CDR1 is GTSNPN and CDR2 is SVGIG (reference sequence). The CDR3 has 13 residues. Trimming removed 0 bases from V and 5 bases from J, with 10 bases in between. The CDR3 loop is CAWSVRASTEAFF. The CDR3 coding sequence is TGTGCCTGGAGTGTACGCGCTTCGACTGAAGCTTTCTTT.

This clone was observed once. The CDR3 spells CASSEFTDTQYF. The CDR3 DNA reads TGTGCCAGTAGCGAGTTCACAGATACGCAGTATTTT. The chain couples TRBV19 to TRBJ2-3; D remains ambiguous. V gave up 6 bases and J gave up 2 bases, with 6 bases separating them. CDR1 is LNHDA, CDR2 SQIVND, per germline (reference sequence). The CDR3 has 12 residues.

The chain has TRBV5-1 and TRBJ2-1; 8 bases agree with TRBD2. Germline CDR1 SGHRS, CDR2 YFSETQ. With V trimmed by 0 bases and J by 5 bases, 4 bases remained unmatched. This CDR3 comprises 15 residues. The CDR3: CASSLGLAGNNEQFF. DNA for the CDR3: TGCGCCAGCAGCTTGGGGCTAGCGGGCAACAATGAGCAGTTCTTC. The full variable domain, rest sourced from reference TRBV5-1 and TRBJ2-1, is KAGVTQTPRYLIKTRGQQVTLSCSPISGHRSVSWYQQTPGQGLQFLFEYFSETQRNKGNFPGRFSGRQFSNSRSEMNVSTLELGDSALYLCASSLGLAGNNEQFFGPGTRLTVL.

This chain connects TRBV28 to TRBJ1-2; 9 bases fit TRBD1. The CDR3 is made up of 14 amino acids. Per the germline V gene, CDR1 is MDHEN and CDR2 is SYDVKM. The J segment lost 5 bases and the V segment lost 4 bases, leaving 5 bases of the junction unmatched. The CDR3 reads CASSSSTGGYGYTF. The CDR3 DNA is TGTGCCAGCAGTTCGTCGACAGGGGGGTATGGCTACACCTTC.

The DNA of the CDR3 is TGTGCCAGCAGTAGGGGACAGGGGGGAAGTAGGCAGCCCCAGCATTTT. Its translation is CASSRGQGGSRQPQHF. J is TRBJ1-5 and V is TRBV28, with 11 bases matching TRBD1. The CDR3 covers 16 residues. CDR1 is MDHEN, CDR2 SYDVKM, per germline. V lost 5 bases and J lost 7; bases outside the gene matches: 10.

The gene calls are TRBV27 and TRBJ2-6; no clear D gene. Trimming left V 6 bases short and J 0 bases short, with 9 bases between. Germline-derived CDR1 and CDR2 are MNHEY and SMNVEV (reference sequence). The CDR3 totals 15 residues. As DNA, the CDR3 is TGTGCCAGCAGAAACCAGTTCTCTGGGGCCAACGTCCTGACTTTC. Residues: CASRNQFSGANVLTF.

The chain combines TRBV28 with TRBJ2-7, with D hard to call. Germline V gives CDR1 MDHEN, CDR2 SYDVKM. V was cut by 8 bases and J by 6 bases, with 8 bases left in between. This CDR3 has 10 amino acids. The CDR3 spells CASPPCEQYF. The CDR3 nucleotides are TGTGCCAGCCCCCCCTGCGAGCAGTACTTC.

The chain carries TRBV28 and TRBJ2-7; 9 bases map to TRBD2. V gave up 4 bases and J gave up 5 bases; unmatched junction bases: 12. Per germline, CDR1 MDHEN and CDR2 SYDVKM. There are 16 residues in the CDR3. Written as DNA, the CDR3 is TGTGCCAGCAGTTCCCCTACGGCGGGGGGGCATGACGAGCAGTACTTC. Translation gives CASSSPTAGGHDEQYF.

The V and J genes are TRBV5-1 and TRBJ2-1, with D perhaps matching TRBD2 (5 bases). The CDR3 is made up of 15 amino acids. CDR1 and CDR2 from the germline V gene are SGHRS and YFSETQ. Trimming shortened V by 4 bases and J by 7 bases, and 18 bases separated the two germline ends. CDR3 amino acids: CASSPDGVVWNEQFF. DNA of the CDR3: TGCGCCAGCAGCCCAGACGGGGTCGTATGGAATGAGCAGTTCTTC.

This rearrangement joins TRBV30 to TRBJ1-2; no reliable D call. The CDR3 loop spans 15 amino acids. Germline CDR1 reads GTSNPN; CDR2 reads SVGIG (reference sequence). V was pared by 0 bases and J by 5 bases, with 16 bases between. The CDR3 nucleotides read TGTGCCTGGAGTGTCCTAGACCTGCTTCAATATGGCTACACCTTC. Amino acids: CAWSVLDLLQYGYTF.

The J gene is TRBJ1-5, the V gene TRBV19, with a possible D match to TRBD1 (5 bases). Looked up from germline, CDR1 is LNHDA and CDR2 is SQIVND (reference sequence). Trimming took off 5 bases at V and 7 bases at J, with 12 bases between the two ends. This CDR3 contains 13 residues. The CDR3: CASSEQDQQPQHF. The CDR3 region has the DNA TGTGCCAGTAGTGAACAGGACCAACAGCCCCAGCATTTT.

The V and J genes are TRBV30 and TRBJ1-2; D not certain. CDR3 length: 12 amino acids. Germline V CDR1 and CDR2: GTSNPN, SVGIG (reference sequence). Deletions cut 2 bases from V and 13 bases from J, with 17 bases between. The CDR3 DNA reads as TGTGCCTGGAGTCCCCACTTTGAGTTAGTCACCTTC. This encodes CAWSPHFELVTF.

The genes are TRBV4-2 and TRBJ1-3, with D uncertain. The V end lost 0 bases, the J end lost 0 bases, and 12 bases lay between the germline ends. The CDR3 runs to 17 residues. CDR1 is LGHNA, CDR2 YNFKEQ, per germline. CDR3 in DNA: TGTGCCAGCAGCCAAGACCGGGCACGGGGCTCTGGAAACACCATATATTTT. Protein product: CASSQDRARGSGNTIYF.

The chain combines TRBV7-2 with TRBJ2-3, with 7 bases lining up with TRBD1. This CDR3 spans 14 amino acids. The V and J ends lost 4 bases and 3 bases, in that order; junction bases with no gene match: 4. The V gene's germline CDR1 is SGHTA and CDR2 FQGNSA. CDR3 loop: CASSSQTGTDTQYF. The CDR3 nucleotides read TGTGCCAGCAGCTCTCAGACAGGGACAGATACGCAGTATTTT.